The next 9 T cell receptor beta chains were all read from a single sample in a study of Graves' ophthalmopathy and Graves' hyperthyroidism. Amplified TCR beta CDR3 regions were obtained using RNA transcripts as template. A first-round RT-PCR used HTBI primers, followed by a second-round multiplex PCR. TCRdb independently ran MiXCR on the multiplex PCR reads; one entry per CDR3 protein. The table has approximately 380,000 distinct CDR3 sequences, around a fifth seen once. The sample taken for sequencing was peripheral blood. These receptors originate from a young woman with stable Graves' hyperthyroidism.

This clonotype appeared many times. This sequence joins TRBV4-1 and TRBJ2-5, with D perhaps TRBD1 or TRBD2 (5 bases each). Trimming shortened V by 7 bases and J by 2 bases, and 11 bases separated the two germline ends. The CDR3 contains 13 residues. Germline assignment: CDR1 MGHRA and CDR2 YSYEKL. In DNA form, the CDR3 reads TGCGCCAGCAACTCGGGGCTACAAGAGACCCAGTACTTC. Amino acid sequence: CASNSGLQETQYF.

The chain is built from TRBV12-3 or TRBV12-4 and TRBJ2-5; 7 bases are a match to TRBD2. Losses at the gene ends were 3 bases for V and 4 bases for J; bases not matched to a gene: 5. The CDR3 contains 14 residues. CDR3 sequence reads: CASSFQTSRETQYF. For the CDR3, the DNA is TGTGCCAGCAGTTTCCAGACTAGCAGAGAGACCCAGTACTTC.

This clonotype came up many times. The chain recombines TRBV2 with TRBJ2-6, with D hard to call. CDR3 length: 15 amino acids. The germline gives CDR1 SNHLY, CDR2 FYNNEI. Trimming removed 5 bases at V and 0 bases at J, with 8 bases between. In nucleotides, the CDR3 is TGTGCCAGCAGTAGGAGCGCCTCTGGGGCCAACGTCCTGACTTTC. Translated: CASSRSASGANVLTF.

This clonotype was seen repeatedly, ten times or more. The V and J genes are TRBV27 and TRBJ1-2; D gene unclear. Germline V lookup: CDR1 MNHEY, CDR2 SMNVEV (reference sequence). The CDR3 is made up of 13 amino acids. V dropped 4 bases and J dropped 2 bases, with 8 bases sitting between them. The CDR3 DNA is TGTGCCAGCAGTTCCGCAACGAACTATGGCTACACCTTC. This translates into CASSSATNYGYTF.

This clonotype was counted ten times or more. J is TRBJ2-7 and V is TRBV6-2 or TRBV6-3, with 11 bases identical to TRBD2. After removal of 5 bases from V and 4 bases from J, the junction contained 10 bases not matched to a gene. CDR1 and CDR2 (germline): MNHEY, SVGEGT. The CDR3 sequence is 16 residues long. For the CDR3, the DNA is TGTGCCAGCAGTCGGCTAGCGGGAGGACGGTCGTACGAGCAGTACTTC. Translation gives CASSRLAGGRSYEQYF.

At least ten counts were recorded for this clonotype. V and J are TRBV29-1 and TRBJ1-5; no firm D call. Deletions cut 6 bases from V and 4 bases from J, with 22 bases between. Germline V gives CDR1 SQVTM, CDR2 ANQGSEA. The CDR3 is made up of 16 amino acids. The CDR3 region has the DNA TGCAGCGTAGAAAACGGGTGCGACGTTAAGAATCAGCCCCAGCATTTT. Residues: CSVENGCDVKNQPQHF.

This clonotype has only a few counts. This chain uses TRBV20-1 with TRBJ2-2; 9 positions match TRBD1. The ends lost 3 bases at V and 4 bases at J; junction bases unmatched: 6. This CDR3 region has 15 residues. From germline, CDR1 is DFQATT and CDR2 SNEGSKA (reference sequence). CDR3 sequence reads: CSARATGGGTGELFF. CDR3 in DNA: TGCAGTGCTAGGGCTACAGGGGGCGGCACCGGGGAGCTGTTTTTT.

Many counts were recorded for this clonotype. The chain recombines TRBV6-2 or TRBV6-3 with TRBJ1-5; possible D gene TRBD1, 6 bases. Deletions cut 5 bases from V and 2 bases from J, with 16 bases between. This CDR3 has 16 amino acids. CDR1 is MNHEY and CDR2 is SVGEGT in the germline V gene. CDR3 nucleotide sequence: TGTGCCAGCAGTCAATCTAAGGACAGCCGCAATCAGCCCCAGCATTTT. As protein: CASSQSKDSRNQPQHF.

This clonotype was recorded at least ten times. V is TRBV19 and J is TRBJ2-5, with 7 nucleotides matching TRBD1. The V segment lost 5 bases and the J segment 4 bases; nucleotides outside the gene matches: 16. CDR3 length: 17 residues. The germline CDR1 and CDR2 sequences are LNHDA and SQIVND (reference sequence). In nucleotides, the CDR3 is TGTGCCAGTAGTCCGTACAAGTTACAGGGGCGCGGAGAGACCCAGTACTTC. Protein sequence: CASSPYKLQGRGETQYF.